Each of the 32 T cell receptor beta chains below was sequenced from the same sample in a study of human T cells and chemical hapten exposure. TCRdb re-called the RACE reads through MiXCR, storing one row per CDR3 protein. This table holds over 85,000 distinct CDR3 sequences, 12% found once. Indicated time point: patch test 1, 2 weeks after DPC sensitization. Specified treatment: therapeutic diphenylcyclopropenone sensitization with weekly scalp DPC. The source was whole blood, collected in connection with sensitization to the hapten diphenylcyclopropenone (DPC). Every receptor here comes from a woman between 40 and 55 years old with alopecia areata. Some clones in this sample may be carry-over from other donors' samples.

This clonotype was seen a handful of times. The CDR3 DNA reads TGTGCCAGCTCACCACCGTACAGCCGGAACACTGAAGCTTTCTTT. This encodes CASSPPYSRNTEAFF. The J gene is TRBJ1-1, the V gene TRBV18; unclear D gene. Germline V gene data show CDR1 as KGHSH and CDR2 as LQKENI. This CDR3 contains 15 residues. Deletions cut 0 bases from V and 1 base from J, with 9 bases between.

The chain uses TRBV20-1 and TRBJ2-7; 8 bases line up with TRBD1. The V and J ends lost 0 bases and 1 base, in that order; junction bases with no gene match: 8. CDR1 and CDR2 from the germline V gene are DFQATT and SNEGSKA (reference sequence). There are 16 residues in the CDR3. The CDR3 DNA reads TGCAGTGCTAGAGATGGAGCCAGGGGGCATTCCTACGAGCAGTACTTC. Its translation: CSARDGARGHSYEQYF.

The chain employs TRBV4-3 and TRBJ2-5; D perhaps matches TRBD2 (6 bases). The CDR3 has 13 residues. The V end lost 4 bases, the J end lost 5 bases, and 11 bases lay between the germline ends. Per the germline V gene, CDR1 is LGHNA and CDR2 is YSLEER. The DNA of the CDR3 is TGCGCCAGCAGCCTACTAGCTCAGGAGACCCAGTACTTC. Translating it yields CASSLLAQETQYF.

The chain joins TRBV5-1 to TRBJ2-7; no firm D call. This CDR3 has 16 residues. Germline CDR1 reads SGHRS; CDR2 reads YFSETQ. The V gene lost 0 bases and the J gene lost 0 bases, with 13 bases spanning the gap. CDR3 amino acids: CASSLAGQVSSYEQYF. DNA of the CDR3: TGCGCCAGCAGCTTGGCCGGCCAGGTGAGCTCCTACGAGCAGTACTTC.

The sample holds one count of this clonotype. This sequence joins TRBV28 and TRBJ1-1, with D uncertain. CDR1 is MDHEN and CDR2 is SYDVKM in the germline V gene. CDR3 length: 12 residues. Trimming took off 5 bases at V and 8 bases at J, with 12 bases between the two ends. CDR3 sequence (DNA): TGTGCCAGCAGTACCCCCGGGAAAGAAGCTTTCTTT. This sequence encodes CASSTPGKEAFF.

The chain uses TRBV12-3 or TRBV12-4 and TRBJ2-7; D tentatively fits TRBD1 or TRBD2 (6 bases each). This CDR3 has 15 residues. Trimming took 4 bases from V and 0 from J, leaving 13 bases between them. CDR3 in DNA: TGTGCCAGCAGTTCCCGGGGGCAACTCTCCTACGAGCAGTACTTC. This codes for CASSSRGQLSYEQYF.

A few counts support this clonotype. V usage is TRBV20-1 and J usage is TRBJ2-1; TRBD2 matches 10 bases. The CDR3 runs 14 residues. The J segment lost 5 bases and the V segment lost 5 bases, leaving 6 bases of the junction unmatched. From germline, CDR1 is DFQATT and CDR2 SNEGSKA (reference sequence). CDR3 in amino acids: CSAGRLAGDNEQFF. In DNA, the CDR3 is TGCAGTGCTGGCCGACTAGCGGGCGACAATGAGCAGTTCTTC.

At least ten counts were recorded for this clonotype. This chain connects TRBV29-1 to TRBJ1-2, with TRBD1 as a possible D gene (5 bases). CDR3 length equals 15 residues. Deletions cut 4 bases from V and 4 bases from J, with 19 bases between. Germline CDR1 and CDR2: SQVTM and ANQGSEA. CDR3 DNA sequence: TGCAGCGTTGCGAATTTAGCGCAGGGCACCTATGGCTACACCTTC. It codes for CSVANLAQGTYGYTF.

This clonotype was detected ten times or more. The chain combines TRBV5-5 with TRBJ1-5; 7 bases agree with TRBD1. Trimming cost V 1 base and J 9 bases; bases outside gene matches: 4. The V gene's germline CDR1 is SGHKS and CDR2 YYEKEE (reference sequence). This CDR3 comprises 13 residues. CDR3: CASSLQGESPQHF. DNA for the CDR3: TGTGCCAGCAGCTTGCAGGGGGAGTCGCCCCAGCATTTT. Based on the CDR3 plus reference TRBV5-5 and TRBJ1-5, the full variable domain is DAGVTQSPTHLIKTRGQQVTLRCSPISGHKSVSWYQQVLGQGPQFIFQYYEKEERGRGNFPDRFSARQFPNYSSELNVNALLLGDSALYLCASSLQGESPQHFGDGTRLSIL.

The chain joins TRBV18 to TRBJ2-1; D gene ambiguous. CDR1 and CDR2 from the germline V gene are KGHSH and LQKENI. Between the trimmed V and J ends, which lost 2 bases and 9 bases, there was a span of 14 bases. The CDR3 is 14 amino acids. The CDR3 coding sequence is TGTGCCAGCTCACCAGGGTACAGAGAAGGTGAGCAGTTCTTC. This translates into CASSPGYREGEQFF.

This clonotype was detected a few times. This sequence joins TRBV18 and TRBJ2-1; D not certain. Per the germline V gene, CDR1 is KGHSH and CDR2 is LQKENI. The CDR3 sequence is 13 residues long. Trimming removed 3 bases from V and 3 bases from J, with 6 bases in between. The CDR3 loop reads CASSPSLYNEQFF. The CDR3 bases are TGTGCCAGCTCACCTTCCCTCTACAATGAGCAGTTCTTC.

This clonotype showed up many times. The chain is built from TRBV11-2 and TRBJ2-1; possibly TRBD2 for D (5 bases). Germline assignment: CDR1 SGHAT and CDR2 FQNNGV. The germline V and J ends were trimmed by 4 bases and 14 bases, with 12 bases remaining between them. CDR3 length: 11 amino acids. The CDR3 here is CASSSWASKFF. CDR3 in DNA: TGTGCCAGCAGCTCCTGGGCTAGCAAGTTCTTC. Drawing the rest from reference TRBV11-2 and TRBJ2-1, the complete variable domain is EAGVAQSPRYKIIEKRQSVAFWCNPISGHATLYWYQQILGQGPKLLIQFQNNGVVDDSQLPKDRFSAERLKGVDSTLKIQPAKLEDSAVYLCASSSWASKFFGPGTRLTVL.

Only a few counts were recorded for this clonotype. The CDR3 protein is CASSQDQGRLYEQYF. The CDR3 DNA is TGCGCCAGCAGCCAAGACCAGGGGCGCCTCTACGAGCAGTACTTC. The chain combines TRBV4-1 with TRBJ2-7, with D tentatively TRBD1 (6 bases). The CDR3 has 15 amino acids. V lost 0 bases, J lost 3 bases, and 12 bases lay in between. Germline CDR1 reads MGHRA; CDR2 reads YSYEKL.

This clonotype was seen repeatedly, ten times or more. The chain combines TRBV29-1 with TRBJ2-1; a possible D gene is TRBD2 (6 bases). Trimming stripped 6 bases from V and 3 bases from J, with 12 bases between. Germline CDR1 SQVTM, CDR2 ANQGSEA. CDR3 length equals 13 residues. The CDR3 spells CSVRRGNYNEQFF. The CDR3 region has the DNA TGCAGCGTCAGACGGGGGAACTACAATGAGCAGTTCTTC.

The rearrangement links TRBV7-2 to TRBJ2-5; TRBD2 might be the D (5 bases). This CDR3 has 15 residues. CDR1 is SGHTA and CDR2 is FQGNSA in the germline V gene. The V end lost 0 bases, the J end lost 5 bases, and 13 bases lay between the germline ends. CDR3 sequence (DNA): TGTGCCAGCAGCTTAGCCGCTGGGCGGGTGGAGACCCAGTACTTC. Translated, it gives CASSLAAGRVETQYF.

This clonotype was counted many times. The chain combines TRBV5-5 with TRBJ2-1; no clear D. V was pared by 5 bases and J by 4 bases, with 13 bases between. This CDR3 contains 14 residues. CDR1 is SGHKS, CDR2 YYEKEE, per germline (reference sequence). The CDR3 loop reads CASRPEYKYNEQFF. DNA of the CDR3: TGTGCCAGCAGACCCGAGTACAAATACAATGAGCAGTTCTTC.

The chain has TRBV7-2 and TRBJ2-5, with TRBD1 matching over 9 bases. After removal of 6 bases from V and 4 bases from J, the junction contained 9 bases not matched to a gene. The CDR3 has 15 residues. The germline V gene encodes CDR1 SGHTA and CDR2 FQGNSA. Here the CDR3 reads CASRKQGAQGETQYF. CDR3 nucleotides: TGTGCCAGCAGGAAACAGGGGGCCCAAGGAGAGACCCAGTACTTC.

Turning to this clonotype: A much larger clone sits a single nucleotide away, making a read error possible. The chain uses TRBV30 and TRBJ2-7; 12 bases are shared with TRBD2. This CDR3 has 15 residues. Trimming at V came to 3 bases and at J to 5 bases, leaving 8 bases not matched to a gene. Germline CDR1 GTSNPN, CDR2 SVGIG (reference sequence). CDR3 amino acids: CAWREEGLAGNEQYF. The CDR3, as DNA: TGTGCCTGGAGAGAAGAAGGACTAGCGGGAAACGAGCAGTACTTC. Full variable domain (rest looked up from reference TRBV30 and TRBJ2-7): SQTIHQWPATLVQPVGSPLSLECTVEGTSNPNLYWYRQAAGRGLQLLFYSVGIGQISSEVPQNLSASRPQDRQFILSSKKLLLSDSGFYLCAWREEGLAGNEQYFGPGTRLTVT.

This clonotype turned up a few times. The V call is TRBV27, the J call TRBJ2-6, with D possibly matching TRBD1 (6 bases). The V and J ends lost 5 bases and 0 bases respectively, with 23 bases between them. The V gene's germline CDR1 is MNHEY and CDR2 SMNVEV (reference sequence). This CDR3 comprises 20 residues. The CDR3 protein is CASSPLQGMLTSSGANVLTF. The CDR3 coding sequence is TGTGCCAGCAGTCCCCTACAGGGAATGCTCACTAGCTCTGGGGCCAACGTCCTGACTTTC. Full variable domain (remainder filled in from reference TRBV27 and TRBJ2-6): EAQVTQNPRYLITVTGKKLTVTCSQNMNHEYMSWYRQDPGLGLRQIYYSMNVEVTDKGDVPEGYKVSRKEKRNFPLILESPSPNQTSLYFCASSPLQGMLTSSGANVLTFGAGSRLTVL.

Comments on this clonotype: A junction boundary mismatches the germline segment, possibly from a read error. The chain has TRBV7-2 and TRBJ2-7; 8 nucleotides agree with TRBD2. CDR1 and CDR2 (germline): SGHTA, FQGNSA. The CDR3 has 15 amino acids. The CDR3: CASRNTGGPVHDQYF. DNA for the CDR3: TGTGCCAGCAGAAATACGGGAGGGCCGGTCCACGATCAGTACTTC.

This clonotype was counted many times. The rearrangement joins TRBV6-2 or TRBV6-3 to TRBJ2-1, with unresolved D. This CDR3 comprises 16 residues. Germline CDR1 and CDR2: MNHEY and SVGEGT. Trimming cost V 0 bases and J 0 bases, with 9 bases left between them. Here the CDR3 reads CASSYSSSVSYNEQFF. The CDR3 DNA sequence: TGTGCCAGCAGTTACTCTTCCTCAGTCTCCTACAATGAGCAGTTCTTC.

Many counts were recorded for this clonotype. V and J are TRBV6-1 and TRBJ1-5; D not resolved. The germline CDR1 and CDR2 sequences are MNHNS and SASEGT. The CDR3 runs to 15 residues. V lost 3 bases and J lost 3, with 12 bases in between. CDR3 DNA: TGTGCCAGCAGTGATCCCGTCAGTTACAATCAGCCCCAGCATTTT. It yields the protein CASSDPVSYNQPQHF.

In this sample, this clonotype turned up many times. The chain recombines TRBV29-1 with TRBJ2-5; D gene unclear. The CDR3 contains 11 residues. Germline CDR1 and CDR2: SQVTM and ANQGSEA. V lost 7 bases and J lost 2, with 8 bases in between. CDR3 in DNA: TGCAGCGCAAGGAGACAAGAGACCCAGTACTTC. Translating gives CSARRQETQYF.

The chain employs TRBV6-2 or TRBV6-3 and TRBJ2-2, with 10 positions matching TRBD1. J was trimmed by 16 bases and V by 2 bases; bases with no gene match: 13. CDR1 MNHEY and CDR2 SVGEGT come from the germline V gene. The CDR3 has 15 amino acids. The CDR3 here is CASSYEGQGVRKAFF. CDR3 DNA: TGTGCCAGCAGTTACGAAGGACAGGGGGTCCGGAAGGCGTTTTTT.

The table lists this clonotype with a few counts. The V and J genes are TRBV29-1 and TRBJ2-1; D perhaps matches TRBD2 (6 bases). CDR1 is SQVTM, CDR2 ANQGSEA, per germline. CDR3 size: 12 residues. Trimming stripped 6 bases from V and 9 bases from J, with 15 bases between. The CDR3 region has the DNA TGCAGCGTCCGTTTTCACGGGGGTGAGCAGTTCTTC. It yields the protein CSVRFHGGEQFF.

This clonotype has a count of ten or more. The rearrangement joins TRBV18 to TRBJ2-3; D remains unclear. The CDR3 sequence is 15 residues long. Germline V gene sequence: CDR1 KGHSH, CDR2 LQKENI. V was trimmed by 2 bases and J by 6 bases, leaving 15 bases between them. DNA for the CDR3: TGTGCCAGCTCACCAGCCGGTTCGCTTTATGATACGCAGTATTTT. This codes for CASSPAGSLYDTQYF.

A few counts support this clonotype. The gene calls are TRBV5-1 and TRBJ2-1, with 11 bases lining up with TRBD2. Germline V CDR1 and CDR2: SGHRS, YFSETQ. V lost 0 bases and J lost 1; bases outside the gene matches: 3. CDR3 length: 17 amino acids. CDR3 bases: TGCGCCAGCAGCTTGGATATAGCGGGAGGGTCCTACAATGAGCAGTTCTTC. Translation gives CASSLDIAGGSYNEQFF.

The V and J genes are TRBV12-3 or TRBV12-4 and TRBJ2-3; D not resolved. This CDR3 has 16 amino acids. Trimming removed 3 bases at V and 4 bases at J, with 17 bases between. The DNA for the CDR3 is TGTGCCAGCAGTTTCCAGGTTTCTCTTCTTTCAGATACGCAGTATTTT. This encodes CASSFQVSLLSDTQYF.

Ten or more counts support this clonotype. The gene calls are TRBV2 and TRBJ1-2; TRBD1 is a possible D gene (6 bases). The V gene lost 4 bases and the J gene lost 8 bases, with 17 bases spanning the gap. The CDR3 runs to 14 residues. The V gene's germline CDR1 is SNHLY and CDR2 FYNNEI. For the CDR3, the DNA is TGTGCCAGCAGTGTCCAGCCTCAGGGGATGGGCTACACCTTC. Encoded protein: CASSVQPQGMGYTF.

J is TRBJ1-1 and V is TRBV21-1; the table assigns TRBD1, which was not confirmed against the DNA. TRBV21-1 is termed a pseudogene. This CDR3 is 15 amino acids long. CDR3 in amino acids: CASSKDWVGGTEAFF. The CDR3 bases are TGTGCCAGCAGCAAAGATTGGGTTGGGGGCACTGAAGCTTTCTTT.

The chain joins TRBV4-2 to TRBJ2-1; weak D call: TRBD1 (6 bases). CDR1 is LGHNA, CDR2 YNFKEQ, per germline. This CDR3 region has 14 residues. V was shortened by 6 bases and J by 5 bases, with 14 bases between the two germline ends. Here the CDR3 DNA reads TGTGCCAGCAGACTCGGGACACTCGACAATGAGCAGTTCTTC. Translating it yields CASRLGTLDNEQFF.

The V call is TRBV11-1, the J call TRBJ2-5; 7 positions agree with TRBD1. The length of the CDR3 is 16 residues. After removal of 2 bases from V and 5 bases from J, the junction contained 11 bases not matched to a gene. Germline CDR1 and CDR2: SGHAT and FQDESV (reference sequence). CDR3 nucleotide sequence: TGTGCCAGCAGCTTACGGTTGGGACAGACAAGGGAGACCCAGTACTTC. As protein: CASSLRLGQTRETQYF.